This is a list of T cell receptor beta chains from one sample in a study of cytomegalovirus exposure and HLA in healthy donors. Generated by immunoSEQ multiplex PCR, the TCRdb table keeps only in-frame clones and is missing some. The sample records around 130,000 clones, around 80% being singletons. The specimen was PBMCs. The receptors derive from a woman between 18 and 29 years old in good health and CMV-seronegative. Both conserved end residues are part of each CDR3. D genes are given only for firm matches. Some rows mark clone size as missing; the rest say once, few, many or name a class of expanded clone.

abundance: -; d_gene: -; v_gene: TRBV9; j_gene: TRBJ1-5; CDR3aa: CASSVASSHSNQPQHF; CDR3nt: TGTGCCAGCAGCGTAGCCTCCAGTCATAGCAATCAGCCCCAGCATTTT
abundance: -; d_gene: TRBD1; v_gene: TRBV19; j_gene: TRBJ1-2; CDR3aa: CASSSVRDRGGYGYTF; CDR3nt: TGTGCCAGTAGTTCGGTCCGGGACAGGGGCGGCTATGGCTACACCTTC
abundance: few; d_gene: TRBD1; v_gene: TRBV13; j_gene: TRBJ1-2; CDR3aa: CASSLAQGGYGYTF; CDR3nt: TGTGCCAGCAGCTTAGCACAGGGGGGCTATGGCTACACCTTC
abundance: -; d_gene: -; v_gene: TRBV7-3; j_gene: TRBJ2-6; CDR3aa: CASSFGGSGANVLTF; CDR3nt: TGTGCCAGCAGCTTCGGTGGTTCTGGGGCCAACGTCCTGACTTTC
abundance: -; d_gene: -; v_gene: TRBV18; j_gene: TRBJ1-5; CDR3aa: CASSPSSNQPQHF; CDR3nt: TGTGCCAGCTCACCATCGAGCAATCAGCCCCAGCATTTT
abundance: -; d_gene: TRBD1; v_gene: TRBV6-6; j_gene: TRBJ1-1; CDR3aa: CASSYSGDRTEAFF; CDR3nt: TGTGCCAGCAGTTACTCTGGGGACAGGACTGAAGCTTTCTTT
abundance: -; d_gene: TRBD1; v_gene: TRBV19; j_gene: TRBJ2-7; CDR3aa: CASSTGTGFSYEQYF; CDR3nt: TGTGCCAGTAGTACCGGGACAGGGTTCTCCTACGAGCAGTACTTC
abundance: -; d_gene: TRBD2; v_gene: TRBV5-1; j_gene: TRBJ2-5; CDR3aa: CASSPRTSGGPETQYF; CDR3nt: TGCGCCAGCAGCCCCAGGACTAGCGGGGGGCCAGAGACCCAGTACTTC
abundance: -; d_gene: -; v_gene: TRBV27; j_gene: TRBJ2-2; CDR3aa: CASSFTRIGELFF; CDR3nt: TGTGCCAGCAGTTTTACTAGGATCGGGGAGCTGTTTTTT
abundance: -; d_gene: TRBD1; v_gene: TRBV9; j_gene: TRBJ2-6; CDR3aa: CASSAFDRGGPGANVLTF; CDR3nt: TGTGCCAGCAGCGCCTTCGACAGGGGAGGACCTGGGGCCAACGTCCTGACTTTC
abundance: -; d_gene: -; v_gene: TRBV5-4; j_gene: TRBJ1-1; CDR3aa: CASSLIGGGSTEAFF; CDR3nt: TGTGCCAGCAGCTTGATAGGGGGAGGGAGCACTGAAGCTTTCTTT
abundance: -; d_gene: -; v_gene: TRBV2; j_gene: TRBJ2-7; CDR3aa: CASSDWFPGRYF; CDR3nt: TGTGCCAGCAGTGACTGGTTCCCAGGGCGGTACTTC
abundance: -; d_gene: TRBD1; v_gene: TRBV19; j_gene: TRBJ1-1; CDR3aa: CASKVLVGRDRTNTEAFF; CDR3nt: TGTGCCAGTAAGGTATTGGTCGGTCGGGACAGGACCAACACTGAAGCTTTCTTT
abundance: -; d_gene: -; v_gene: TRBV5-1; j_gene: TRBJ1-1; CDR3aa: CASSTYIGGTNTEAFF; CDR3nt: TGCGCCAGCAGCACATACATCGGGGGGACTAACACTGAAGCTTTCTTT
abundance: -; d_gene: -; v_gene: TRBV5-8; j_gene: TRBJ1-6; CDR3aa: CASSSGGGRRWSSYNSPLHF; CDR3nt: TGTGCCAGCAGCTCGGGAGGGGGACGTCGTTGGAGCTCCTATAATTCACCCCTCCACTTT
abundance: -; d_gene: -; v_gene: TRBV27; j_gene: TRBJ1-2; CDR3aa: CASSLNQGTPYGYTF; CDR3nt: TGTGCCAGCAGTTTAAATCAGGGGACGCCATATGGCTACACCTTC
abundance: -; d_gene: -; v_gene: TRBV15; j_gene: TRBJ2-1; CDR3aa: CATSRGLSEQFF; CDR3nt: TGTGCCACCAGCAGAGGTCTCTCTGAGCAGTTCTTC
abundance: once; d_gene: TRBD1; v_gene: TRBV5-5; j_gene: TRBJ2-7; CDR3aa: CASSQGQLDLEQYF; CDR3nt: TGTGCCAGCAGCCAGGGACAGTTGGATCTCGAGCAGTACTTC
abundance: once; d_gene: TRBD1; v_gene: TRBV6-1; j_gene: TRBJ2-7; CDR3aa: CASSVERDSAYEQYF; CDR3nt: TGTGCCAGCAGTGTGGAGAGGGACAGCGCCTACGAGCAGTACTTC
abundance: -; d_gene: -; v_gene: TRBV7-2; j_gene: TRBJ2-5; CDR3aa: CASSLGSGRGYETQYF; CDR3nt: TGTGCCAGCAGCTTAGGAAGTGGAAGGGGGTACGAGACCCAGTACTTC
abundance: -; d_gene: TRBD1; v_gene: TRBV7-8; j_gene: TRBJ2-2; CDR3aa: CASRPGQSGELFF; CDR3nt: TGTGCCAGCAGACCGGGACAGTCCGGGGAGCTGTTTTTT
abundance: -; d_gene: TRBD2; v_gene: TRBV7-2; j_gene: TRBJ2-1; CDR3aa: CASSRTSGGPNEQFF; CDR3nt: TGTGCCAGCAGCCGGACTAGCGGGGGACCAAATGAGCAGTTCTTC
abundance: -; d_gene: -; v_gene: TRBV29-1; j_gene: TRBJ2-7; CDR3aa: CSAYGGANEQYF; CDR3nt: TGCAGCGCCTACGGTGGGGCGAACGAGCAGTACTTC
abundance: few; d_gene: -; v_gene: TRBV7-2; j_gene: TRBJ2-7; CDR3aa: CASSYGQTYEQYF; CDR3nt: TGTGCCAGCAGCTATGGACAGACCTACGAGCAGTACTTC
abundance: -; d_gene: TRBD1; v_gene: TRBV19; j_gene: TRBJ2-1; CDR3aa: CASSMKGGPSNEQFF; CDR3nt: TGTGCCAGTAGTATGAAAGGGGGCCCGTCCAATGAGCAGTTCTTC
abundance: few; d_gene: TRBD2; v_gene: TRBV7-6; j_gene: TRBJ2-2; CDR3aa: CASSPRTSGGSYTGELFF; CDR3nt: TGTGCCAGCAGCCCGAGGACTAGCGGGGGGTCATACACCGGGGAGCTGTTTTTT
abundance: -; d_gene: -; v_gene: TRBV30; j_gene: TRBJ2-4; CDR3aa: CAWGGEGRVKNIQYF; CDR3nt: TGTGCCTGGGGAGGGGAAGGGCGGGTCAAAAACATTCAGTACTTC
abundance: -; d_gene: TRBD2; v_gene: TRBV11-2; j_gene: TRBJ2-1; CDR3aa: CASSLTSGRAVEQFF; CDR3nt: TGTGCCAGCAGCCTCACTAGCGGGAGGGCCGTGGAGCAGTTCTTC
abundance: -; d_gene: -; v_gene: TRBV7-9; j_gene: TRBJ2-3; CDR3aa: CASSLVVGIKGDTQYF; CDR3nt: TGTGCCAGCAGCTTAGTGGTTGGTATCAAGGGGGATACGCAGTATTTT
abundance: -; d_gene: -; v_gene: TRBV2; j_gene: TRBJ2-5; CDR3aa: CASRQEGETQYF; CDR3nt: TGTGCCAGCAGGCAAGAGGGTGAGACCCAGTACTTC
abundance: once; d_gene: -; v_gene: TRBV29-1; j_gene: TRBJ1-2; CDR3aa: CSVIRGGGYTF; CDR3nt: TGCAGCGTCATAAGAGGGGGTGGCTACACCTTC
abundance: -; d_gene: TRBD1; v_gene: TRBV6-5; j_gene: TRBJ2-7; CDR3aa: CASSYSWDSLYEQYF; CDR3nt: TGTGCCAGCAGTTACTCGTGGGACAGCCTCTATGAGCAGTACTTC
abundance: once; d_gene: -; v_gene: TRBV7-9; j_gene: TRBJ2-7; CDR3aa: CASSLIVGGYEQYF; CDR3nt: TGTGCCAGCAGCTTAATTGTAGGAGGATACGAGCAGTACTTC
abundance: -; d_gene: -; v_gene: TRBV7-8; j_gene: TRBJ1-2; CDR3aa: CASSRMSPGASNYGYTF; CDR3nt: TGTGCCAGCAGCCGGATGTCCCCCGGAGCCTCTAACTATGGCTACACCTTC
abundance: once; d_gene: -; v_gene: TRBV30; j_gene: TRBJ1-6; CDR3aa: CAWSPQVVISPLHF; CDR3nt: TGTGCCTGGAGTCCACAGGTCGTTATTTCACCCCTCCACTTT
abundance: -; d_gene: TRBD1; v_gene: TRBV5-6; j_gene: TRBJ2-7; CDR3aa: CASSWGQSNEQYF; CDR3nt: TGTGCCAGCAGCTGGGGACAGTCCAACGAGCAGTACTTC
abundance: few; d_gene: TRBD2; v_gene: TRBV29-1; j_gene: TRBJ2-7; CDR3aa: CSVQGGSLYEQYF; CDR3nt: TGCAGCGTTCAGGGCGGGAGCCTCTACGAGCAGTACTTC
abundance: -; d_gene: TRBD1; v_gene: TRBV10-2; j_gene: TRBJ2-5; CDR3aa: CASRVTGGKETQYF; CDR3nt: TGCGCCAGCAGGGTAACAGGGGGCAAAGAGACCCAGTACTTC
abundance: -; d_gene: -; v_gene: TRBV6-1; j_gene: TRBJ1-2; CDR3aa: CASSELVRAGYTF; CDR3nt: TGTGCCAGCAGTGAATTGGTCAGGGCTGGCTACACCTTC
abundance: -; d_gene: -; v_gene: TRBV9; j_gene: TRBJ2-5; CDR3aa: CASSVAESVTGTQYF; CDR3nt: TGTGCCAGCAGCGTAGCGGAGAGTGTCACGGGGACCCAGTACTTC
abundance: -; d_gene: -; v_gene: TRBV27; j_gene: TRBJ2-7; CDR3aa: CASSLHRGGYEQYF; CDR3nt: TGTGCCAGCAGTTTACACAGGGGAGGCTACGAGCAGTACTTC
abundance: -; d_gene: TRBD1; v_gene: TRBV5-1; j_gene: TRBJ2-7; CDR3aa: CASSPRDRGLWEQYF; CDR3nt: TGCGCCAGCAGCCCCCGGGACAGGGGGCTTTGGGAGCAGTACTTC
abundance: -; d_gene: TRBD2; v_gene: TRBV29-1; j_gene: TRBJ2-2; CDR3aa: CSVEETSGRYTGELFF; CDR3nt: TGCAGCGTTGAGGAAACTAGCGGGAGATACACCGGGGAGCTGTTTTTT
abundance: -; d_gene: TRBD1; v_gene: TRBV30; j_gene: TRBJ2-7; CDR3aa: CAWSRGTGRSEQYF; CDR3nt: TGTGCCTGGAGCCGTGGGACAGGGAGGTCCGAGCAGTACTTC
abundance: -; d_gene: TRBD2; v_gene: TRBV6-6; j_gene: TRBJ2-1; CDR3aa: CASSYGTSYYNEQFF; CDR3nt: TGTGCCAGCAGTTATGGGACTAGCTATTACAATGAGCAGTTCTTC
abundance: once; d_gene: -; v_gene: TRBV6-1; j_gene: TRBJ2-7; CDR3aa: CASSNRGLYEQYF; CDR3nt: TGTGCCAGCAGCAACCGGGGACTCTACGAGCAGTACTTC
abundance: -; d_gene: -; v_gene: TRBV7-2; j_gene: TRBJ1-2; CDR3aa: CASSHGWAGYTF; CDR3nt: TGTGCCAGCAGCCACGGCTGGGCCGGCTACACCTTC
abundance: -; d_gene: -; v_gene: TRBV7-9; j_gene: TRBJ1-5; CDR3aa: CASSSSTGNQPQHF; CDR3nt: TGTGCCAGCAGCTCCTCCACAGGGAATCAGCCCCAGCATTTT
abundance: -; d_gene: TRBD1; v_gene: TRBV2; j_gene: TRBJ2-1; CDR3aa: CAISRGSLDEQFF; CDR3nt: TGTGCCATTTCCAGGGGGAGCTTGGATGAGCAGTTCTTC
abundance: -; d_gene: TRBD1; v_gene: TRBV7-8; j_gene: TRBJ2-4; CDR3aa: CASSLRSGQGFDIQYF; CDR3nt: TGTGCCAGCAGCTTAAGGTCCGGACAGGGCTTTGACATTCAGTACTTC